This T cell receptor (beta chain) comes out of a study of OX40 agonist ivuxolimab in advanced cancers. Looking at the study overall: Ivuxolimab was delivered to patients intravenously every 2 weeks at doses spanning 0.01 to 10 mg/kg. Points from the study as a whole: With doses of 0.1 to 3.0 mg/kg, CD4+ and CD8+ blood T cells had undergone clonal expansion by week 6. The investigators did not determine what antigen specificity the expanded peripheral T cells had.

Assay used: immunoSEQ multiplex PCR; TCRdb lists only in-frame clones, some missing. The profile shows 40,000 to 60,000 clones, 75% to 90% of them singletons. J was trimmed by 2 bases and V by 3 bases; bases with no gene match: 3. CDR1 and CDR2 from the germline V gene are SGDLS and YYNGEE. The CDR3 length is 16 residues. Worth noting for this clone: Its matching antigen is unknown.

The source is an adult with an advanced solid tumor such as melanoma, head and neck, liver or kidney cancer. The sample here was CD4+ or CD8+ T cells sorted from blood, taken in a trial of the OX40 agonist ivuxolimab. The chain employs TRBV9 and TRBJ2-3; 13 bases map to TRBD2. The CDR3 coding sequence is TGTGCCAGCAGCGCGGGGACTAGCGGGGTCACAGATACGCAGTATTTT. Its protein product is CASSAGTSGVTDTQYF.